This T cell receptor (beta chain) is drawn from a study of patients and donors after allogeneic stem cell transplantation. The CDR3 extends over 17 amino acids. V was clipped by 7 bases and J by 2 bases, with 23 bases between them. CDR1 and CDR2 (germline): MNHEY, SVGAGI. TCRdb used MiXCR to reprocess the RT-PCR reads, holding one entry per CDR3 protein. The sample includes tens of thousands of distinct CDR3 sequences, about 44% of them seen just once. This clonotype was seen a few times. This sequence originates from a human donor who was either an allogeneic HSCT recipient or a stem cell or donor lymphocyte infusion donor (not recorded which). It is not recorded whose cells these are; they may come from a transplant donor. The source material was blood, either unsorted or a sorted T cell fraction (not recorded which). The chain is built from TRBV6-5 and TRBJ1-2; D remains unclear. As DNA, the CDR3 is TGTGCCAGCAAATCCCAGAGCGGACGTCCCTCAAACTATGGCTACACCTTC. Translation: CASKSQSGRPSNYGYTF.